The clone carrying this TCR beta chain was detected many times. Its cognate antigen is unknown. This record belongs to a study of T cell repertoires in cytomegalovirus infection. In the study overall: Public TCR beta signatures provided an indication of both CMV infection and a matching HLA type. General study points: Identification of carriers of CMV plus the relevant HLA was performed using cumulative public TCR beta family frequency. Clonotypes of TCR beta that were HLA-C-restricted and CMV-specific dominated the ex vivo response.

In TCRdb, the reads were re-called with MiXCR into one record per CDR3 protein. This sample has more than 650,000 distinct CDR3 sequences, with less than 40% found just once. The germline V gene has CDR1 SGHTA and CDR2 FQGNSA. V lost 7 bases to trimming and J lost 7 bases, with 16 bases between them. This CDR3 region has 13 residues. The specimen sequenced was PBMCs. The genes are TRBV7-2 and TRBJ1-1; a possible D gene is TRBD1 (5 bases). The TCR comes from a human donor in good health (CMV status not recorded). Some clones in this sample may be carry-over from other donors' samples. The chain's CDR3 is CASTVDGAGEAFF. The CDR3 DNA reads as TGTGCCAGCACCGTAGACGGGGCGGGTGAAGCTTTCTTT.